This TCR beta chain was found in a study of blood T cells in healthy people across ages. The authors ran a second PCR of 7 to 11 cycles using a sample-barcoded 5' primer and a J-beta primer mix. Via MiXCR, TCRdb re-called the 5' RACE reads, giving one row per CDR3 protein. This sample has 750,000 to 1,000,000 distinct CDR3 sequences, with just under 30% found just once. V lost 1 base and J 0 bases, leaving 9 bases between the germline ends. From germline, CDR1 is SEHNR and CDR2 FQNEAQ (reference sequence). The CDR3 is 15 residues long. This clonotype has a count of ten or more. This sample was also put to use in a study of T cells of mothers and their children. As that report states: Among related mother-child pairs, overlap was slightly higher than in unrelated pairs, though not significantly.

This sequence originates from a woman between 40 and 55 years old in good health. Sequenced sample: blood. The chain employs TRBV7-9 and TRBJ1-2; no clear D gene. The DNA of the CDR3 is TGTGCCAGCAGCTTAGTTAGTCAGTCTAACTATGGCTACACCTTC. Its translation is CASSLVSQSNYGYTF.